This TCR beta chain was recovered during a study of vaccination effects on CD4 cells after COVID-19. On this clone itself: Antigen unknown.

Produced via immunoSEQ multiplex PCR; TCRdb's table is partial and in-frame only. The sample holds tens of thousands of clones, roughly 74% seen once. The germline CDR1 and CDR2 sequences are SGHAT and FQNNGV. V dropped 1 base and J dropped 5 bases, with 1 base sitting between them. This CDR3 has 11 amino acids. Prior to sequencing, the ViraFEST assay stimulated PBMC with viral peptide pools, which expanded the antigen-specific CD4+ T cells. The culture ran for 10 days before CD4+ T cells were isolated. Vaccinated recipients, who were negative for nucleocapsid antibodies, had no history of SARS-CoV-2 infection. A half-medium replacement with IL-2 medium was carried out on days 3 and 7.

This clonotype originated in a human donor who received a COVID-19 vaccine. The rearrangement links TRBV11-2 to TRBJ2-3, with D uncertain. The sequenced sample was CD4+ T cells from PBMCs cultured with HCoV-NL63 spike peptides, obtained before COVID-19 vaccination. The CDR3 loop is CASSLGDTQYF. Written as DNA, the CDR3 is TGTGCCAGCAGCTTAGGAGATACGCAGTATTTT.